This passage covers 4 T cell receptor beta chains from one sample sequenced in a study of T-cell memory formation after mild COVID-19. One entry per CDR3 protein, called by TCRdb with MiXCR from the 5' RACE reads. The sample contains 300,000 to 350,000 distinct CDR3 sequences, more than 13% of which appear only once. Sequenced: PBMCs or a T cell subset sorted from them (not recorded which). These TCRs come from a young man who had mild COVID-19 (a few samples of this study predate the infection). Cell type and time point are not known.

This chain uses TRBV5-1 with TRBJ2-5, with TRBD2 as a possible D gene (7 bases). Looked up from germline, CDR1 is SGHRS and CDR2 is YFSETQ. The CDR3 has 15 amino acids. Between the trimmed V and J ends, which lost 4 bases and 2 bases, there was a span of 15 bases. The CDR3 DNA is TGCGCCAGCAGCGAGCAAGGGGGGGCTCAAGAGACCCAGTACTTC. This codes for CASSEQGGAQETQYF.

The rearrangement joins TRBV15 to TRBJ2-3, with D perhaps given as TRBD1 or TRBD2 (5 bases each). V shed 5 bases and J shed 2 bases, with 17 bases lying between them. The CDR3 sequence is 16 residues long. Germline lookup yields CDR1 LNHNV and CDR2 YYDKDF (reference sequence). CDR3: CATSFRDPETTDTQYF. The CDR3 coding sequence is TGTGCCACCAGCTTCCGGGACCCGGAGACCACAGATACGCAGTATTTT.

The chain combines TRBV20-1 with TRBJ2-1; 7 nucleotides match TRBD2. Germline V gives CDR1 DFQATT, CDR2 SNEGSKA (reference sequence). This CDR3 is 15 amino acids long. Trimming took 3 bases from V and 1 from J; bases not matched to a gene: 6. CDR3 sequence: CSASGGGLSYNEQFF. The CDR3 coding sequence is TGCAGTGCTAGTGGGGGGGGACTATCCTACAATGAGCAGTTCTTC.

This clonotype occurred a few times. The V and J genes are TRBV29-1 and TRBJ2-7; 9 nucleotides match TRBD2. From germline, CDR1 is SQVTM and CDR2 ANQGSEA. The CDR3 runs 14 residues. V gave up 3 bases and J gave up 2 bases; unmatched junction bases: 5. CDR3 sequence (DNA): TGCAGCGTTGACTGGGGACTAGCCCCCTACGAGCAGTACTTC. It specifies CSVDWGLAPYEQYF.